These 28 T cell receptor beta chains were all obtained from the same sample, sequenced in a study of identical twins. TCRdb used MiXCR to reprocess the 5' RACE reads, holding one entry per CDR3 protein. The data hold approximately 630,000 distinct CDR3 sequences, with around 7.5% observed a single time. The same specimen was also included in a second study, on yellow fever vaccine responses in identical twins.

The sequencing sample was made of PBMCs. The receptor source for this set is a woman aged 18-35 years in good health.

V gene TRBV18 combines with J gene TRBJ1-3; D gene unclear. The CDR3 is 11 residues long. From germline, CDR1 is KGHSH and CDR2 LQKENI. V was shortened by 3 bases and J by 6 bases, with 3 bases between the two germline ends. The CDR3: CASSPANTIYF. The DNA for the CDR3 is TGTGCCAGCTCACCCGCAAACACCATATATTTT.

This clonotype was seen many times. The CDR3 loop is CASSGDSATNEKLFF. CDR3 coding DNA: TGCGCCAGCAGCGGGGACAGTGCAACTAATGAAAAACTGTTTTTT. V and J are TRBV5-1 and TRBJ1-4, with 7 nucleotides matching TRBD1. V lost 4 bases and J lost 0; bases outside the gene matches: 3. The CDR3 spans 15 residues. Germline CDR1 and CDR2: SGHRS and YFSETQ. The variable domain in full, completed from reference TRBV5-1 and TRBJ1-4, reads KAGVTQTPRYLIKTRGQQVTLSCSPISGHRSVSWYQQTPGQGLQFLFEYFSETQRNKGNFPGRFSGRQFSNSRSEMNVSTLELGDSALYLCASSGDSATNEKLFFGSGTQLSVL.

This clonotype was observed a few times. The gene calls are TRBV12-3 or TRBV12-4 and TRBJ2-3; 11 bases are a match to TRBD2. Trimming cost V 10 bases and J 4 bases; bases outside gene matches: 16. The CDR3 totals 17 residues. As DNA, the CDR3 is TGTGCCAACAGCCCATCCTCGACTAGCGGGGCATCAGATACGCAGTATTTT. Residues: CANSPSSTSGASDTQYF.

This clonotype was detected a few times. This chain joins TRBV5-1 and TRBJ2-3; 13 bases match TRBD2. CDR3 length: 14 residues. V dropped 6 bases and J dropped 4; count of bases not matched to a gene: 2. The V gene's germline CDR1 is SGHRS and CDR2 YFSETQ. CDR3 DNA: TGCGCCAGCACCGGACTAGCGGGAGCAGATACGCAGTATTTT. This encodes CASTGLAGADTQYF.

This clonotype occurred a few times. The V gene is TRBV2, the J gene TRBJ1-2; D is unresolved. Germline V gene sequence: CDR1 SNHLY, CDR2 FYNNEI. Trimming pared 4 bases from V and 4 bases from J, leaving 22 bases between. This CDR3 is built from 17 residues. The CDR3 region is CASSAMKGGSMGYGYTF. CDR3 DNA: TGTGCCAGCAGTGCGATGAAGGGCGGCTCCATGGGCTATGGCTACACCTTC.

This chain joins TRBV14 and TRBJ1-2; 10 positions agree with TRBD1. The CDR3 has 15 residues. Germline-derived CDR1 and CDR2 are SGHDN and FVKESK. The V gene end was trimmed by 4 bases and the J gene end by 7 bases; junction bases not matched to a gene: 9. CDR3 sequence: CASSPRRTGGFGYTF. The CDR3 nucleotides are TGTGCCAGCAGCCCTCGGCGGACAGGGGGTTTTGGCTACACCTTC.

The chain joins TRBV2 to TRBJ2-7; D is unclear. The germline V and J ends were trimmed by 8 bases and 1 base, with 12 bases remaining between them. CDR3 size: 13 residues. CDR1 and CDR2 (germline): SNHLY, FYNNEI. In DNA, the CDR3 is TGTGCCAGCTCTGAGACAAGGTCCTACGAGCAGTACGTC. It specifies CASSETRSYEQYV.

This clonotype has ten or more counts. The genes are TRBV12-3 or TRBV12-4 and TRBJ1-4; no firm D call. The CDR3 spans 15 residues. Trimming removed 7 bases at V and 4 bases at J, with 16 bases between. CDR3 nucleotide sequence: TGTGCCAGCACCTCCGCCGGTGCCCTTAATGAAAAACTGTTTTTT. Translated: CASTSAGALNEKLFF.

The rearrangement uses TRBV5-1 and TRBJ2-7, with 14 bases that match TRBD2. V lost 4 bases, J lost 2 bases, and 11 bases stayed unmatched. Germline CDR1 SGHRS, CDR2 YFSETQ. This CDR3 is built from 18 residues. The CDR3 loop reads CASSHNKGLAGEPYEQYV. The CDR3 DNA reads TGCGCCAGCAGCCACAACAAGGGACTAGCGGGGGAACCCTACGAGCAGTACGTC.

The gene calls are TRBV12-3 or TRBV12-4 and TRBJ2-2; the D gene could be TRBD1 or TRBD2 (5 bases each). Trimming shortened V by 8 bases and J by 2 bases, and 12 bases separated the two germline ends. This CDR3 spans 14 amino acids. The CDR3 DNA is TGTGCCAGCGGAAGACGGGGCAACACCGGGGAGCTGTTTTTT. It specifies CASGRRGNTGELFF.

Many counts were recorded for this clonotype. This chain joins TRBV2 and TRBJ1-1; 9 bases align to TRBD1. The ends lost 1 base at V and 3 bases at J; junction bases unmatched: 6. CDR3 length equals 16 residues. CDR1 and CDR2 from the germline V gene are SNHLY and FYNNEI. CDR3 sequence (DNA): TGTGCCAGCAGTGAAGTAACAGGGGGCTTGGACACTGAAGCTTTCTTT. Its translation is CASSEVTGGLDTEAFF.

This chain uses TRBV7-9 with TRBJ2-1, with 15 positions matching TRBD2. Trimming removed 5 bases from V and 9 bases from J; junction bases left unmatched: 8. Germline CDR1 reads SEHNR; CDR2 reads FQNEAQ (reference sequence). The CDR3 has 16 amino acids. The CDR3 loop reads CASSPRTSGGAGEQFF. The CDR3 coding sequence is TGTGCCAGCAGCCCACGGACTAGCGGGGGGGCCGGTGAGCAGTTCTTC.

This chain joins TRBV5-5 and TRBJ1-2; 8 bases are a match to TRBD1. Germline assignment: CDR1 SGHKS and CDR2 YYEKEE (reference sequence). V lost 4 bases, J lost 6 bases, and 11 bases stayed unmatched. This CDR3 comprises 15 residues. In DNA form, the CDR3 reads TGTGCCAGCAGCACCCAAGGACAGGGTAAAAATGGCTACACCTTC. Amino acid sequence: CASSTQGQGKNGYTF.

In its sample, this clonotype was seen many times. The CDR3 DNA follows: TGTGCCAGCAGCCAAGATCGGGCGGGAGGGACAGATACGCAGTATTTT. Translating it yields CASSQDRAGGTDTQYF. The J gene is TRBJ2-3, the V gene TRBV3-1; 9 bases match TRBD2. Losses at the gene ends were 0 bases for V and 3 bases for J; bases not matched to a gene: 4. Germline CDR1 is LGHDT and CDR2 is YNNKEL (reference sequence). CDR3 size: 16 residues.

This clonotype was detected ten times or more. V usage is TRBV12-3 or TRBV12-4 and J usage is TRBJ1-5; D is ambiguous. CDR3 length: 13 residues. V was clipped by 3 bases and J by 3 bases, with 6 bases between them. The CDR3 spells CASSLGTNQPQHF. The DNA of the CDR3 is TGTGCCAGCAGTTTGGGCACCAATCAGCCCCAGCATTTT.

There are a few counts of this clonotype. The CDR3 DNA sequence: TGCAGTGCTACCCGGACTAGCGGGTACGAGCAGTACTTC. Its translation: CSATRTSGYEQYF. The genes are TRBV20-1 and TRBJ2-7; 11 bases are shared with TRBD2. The CDR3 runs to 13 residues. Germline trimming cut 4 bases from V and 4 bases from J; bases unmatched to any gene: 3. In germline, CDR1 is DFQATT, CDR2 SNEGSKA (reference sequence).

This clonotype was picked up a small number of times. The chain recombines TRBV29-1 with TRBJ2-5, with D perhaps given as TRBD1 or TRBD2 (5 bases each). Trimming took 3 bases from V and 5 from J, leaving 16 bases between them. The length of the CDR3 is 14 residues. CDR1 SQVTM and CDR2 ANQGSEA come from the germline V gene. The CDR3 loop reads CSVDPFGGRETQYF. CDR3 in DNA: TGCAGCGTTGACCCATTTGGGGGACGGGAGACCCAGTACTTC.

This clonotype turned up a few times. The CDR3 bases are TGTGCCAGCAGCTCAGGGGGCAGGCCCTATAATTCACCCCTCCACTTT. This codes for CASSSGGRPYNSPLHF. This chain links TRBV7-3 with TRBJ1-6; 8 nucleotides line up with TRBD1. The CDR3 covers 16 residues. The germline V gene has CDR1 SGHTA and CDR2 FQGTGA. After removal of 4 bases from V and 2 bases from J, the junction contained 4 bases not matched to a gene.

The chain recombines TRBV7-9 with TRBJ1-4, with no clear D. The CDR3 runs to 15 residues. Germline values: CDR1 SEHNR, CDR2 FQNEAQ (reference sequence). The V end lost 8 bases, the J end lost 0 bases, and 13 bases lay between the germline ends. The CDR3 is CASSPPSATNEKLFF. The CDR3 region has the DNA TGTGCCAGCTCCCCCCCTAGCGCAACTAATGAAAAACTGTTTTTT.

The chain recombines TRBV28 with TRBJ2-1, with 10 positions matching TRBD2. The CDR3 loop spans 16 amino acids. CDR1 MDHEN and CDR2 SYDVKM come from the germline V gene. The ends lost 4 bases at V and 2 bases at J; junction bases unmatched: 5. The CDR3 sequence is CASSSGTSEAYNEQFF. DNA for the CDR3: TGTGCCAGCAGTTCCGGGACTAGCGAGGCCTACAATGAGCAGTTCTTC.

The sample holds a few counts of this clonotype. This chain uses TRBV20-1 with TRBJ2-1; 7 positions match TRBD2. V shed 4 bases, J shed 0 bases, and the junction held 3 bases outside the gene matches. Per germline, CDR1 DFQATT and CDR2 SNEGSKA (reference sequence). The CDR3 is 14 residues long. This chain's CDR3 is CSAMRESSYNEQFF. The CDR3 DNA reads TGCAGTGCTATGCGGGAGAGCTCCTACAATGAGCAGTTCTTC.

The chain uses TRBV5-1 and TRBJ2-1, with 8 bases matching TRBD1. The CDR3 is made up of 15 amino acids. Trimming removed 3 bases from V and 8 bases from J; junction bases left unmatched: 10. Germline assignment: CDR1 SGHRS and CDR2 YFSETQ. This CDR3 reads CASSYGTGWEDEQFF. Here the CDR3 DNA reads TGCGCCAGCAGCTACGGGACAGGATGGGAGGATGAGCAGTTCTTC.

This clonotype appeared a few times. The V gene is TRBV28, the J gene TRBJ2-2, with D unclear. With 7 bases removed from V and 3 bases from J, the gap between germline ends came to 12 bases. Looked up from germline, CDR1 is MDHEN and CDR2 is SYDVKM. There are 14 residues in the CDR3. The CDR3 spells CASKGGSYTGELFF. The CDR3 bases are TGTGCCAGCAAGGGCGGATCTTACACCGGGGAGCTGTTTTTT. Full variable domain (outside the CDR3, taken from reference TRBV28 and TRBJ2-2): DVKVTQSSRYLVKRTGEKVFLECVQDMDHENMFWYRQDPGLGLRLIYFSYDVKMKEKGDIPEGYSVSREKKERFSLILESASTNQTSMYLCASKGGSYTGELFFGEGSRLTVL.

This CDR3 reads CASSWGPPYEQYV. CDR3 coding DNA: TGTGCCAGCAGTTGGGGACCACCCTACGAGCAGTACGTC. This chain joins TRBV12-3 or TRBV12-4 and TRBJ2-7; D assignment may be TRBD1 or TRBD2 (5 bases each). This CDR3 is built from 13 residues. The V and J ends lost 4 bases and 2 bases respectively, with 9 bases between them.

This chain uses TRBV7-8 with TRBJ2-3; weak D call: TRBD2 (5 bases). The ends were cut back, 4 bases at V and 2 bases at J, with 16 bases in the middle. CDR3 length: 16 residues. Germline loops: CDR1 SGHVS, CDR2 FQNEAQ. CDR3 sequence reads: CASSSSRTRATDTQYF. Written as DNA, the CDR3 is TGTGCCAGCAGCTCATCTCGGACTCGGGCCACAGATACGCAGTATTTT.

At least ten counts were recorded for this clonotype. CDR3 amino acids: CSARGLAGVSYNEQFF. CDR3 sequence (DNA): TGCAGTGCTAGAGGCCTAGCGGGAGTATCCTACAATGAGCAGTTCTTC. The genes are TRBV20-1 and TRBJ2-1; 10 positions agree with TRBD2. The V gene's germline CDR1 is DFQATT and CDR2 SNEGSKA (reference sequence). The ends lost 1 base at V and 1 base at J; junction bases unmatched: 4. This CDR3 comprises 16 residues.

Here the CDR3 reads CASSLGRAAPQETQYF. CDR3 sequence (DNA): TGTGCCAGCAGCTTAGGGCGGGCAGCACCCCAAGAGACCCAGTACTTC. This chain uses TRBV7-8 with TRBJ2-5; D may be TRBD2 (5 bases). The CDR3 contains 16 residues. Per germline, CDR1 SGHVS and CDR2 FQNEAQ. The ends were cut back, 1 base at V and 1 base at J, with 13 bases in the middle.

This clonotype has just a few counts. This chain connects TRBV5-1 to TRBJ2-5, with 10 bases lining up with TRBD2. The CDR3 totals 15 residues. In germline, CDR1 is SGHRS, CDR2 YFSETQ. The J segment lost 5 bases and the V segment lost 5 bases, leaving 9 bases of the junction unmatched. CDR3 coding DNA: TGCGCCAGCAGTTTTATAGCGGGAGGTTCGGAGACCCAGTACTTC. It yields the protein CASSFIAGGSETQYF. The full variable domain, in which reference TRBV5-1 and TRBJ2-5 provide the parts outside the CDR3, is KAGVTQTPRYLIKTRGQQVTLSCSPISGHRSVSWYQQTPGQGLQFLFEYFSETQRNKGNFPGRFSGRQFSNSRSEMNVSTLELGDSALYLCASSFIAGGSETQYFGPGTRLLVL.